Listed below are T cell receptor beta chains from one sample, sequenced in a study of blood T cell repertoires in COVID-19. Profiled with immunoSEQ multiplex PCR; TCRdb holds only in-frame clones, not every one. The sample lists 180,000 or so clones; about 88% were seen once. The sample was peripheral blood. Every receptor here comes from an elderly woman in a cohort sampled during active or convalescent COVID-19. CDR3s include the opening cysteine and the closing phenylalanine or tryptophan. D genes are given only for firm matches. Some rows have no size entry. The others give once, few or many, or a class for an expanded clone.

d_gene: NA
v_gene: TRBV6-1
abundance: NA
j_gene: TRBJ1-2
CDR3aa: CASSDAGADGYTF
CDR3nt: TGTGCCAGCAGTGACGCAGGGGCGGATGGCTACACCTTC

d_gene: TRBD2
v_gene: TRBV19
abundance: NA
j_gene: TRBJ2-1
CDR3aa: CASISPGGYNEQFF
CDR3nt: TGTGCCAGTATCTCCCCGGGAGGCTACAATGAGCAGTTCTTC

d_gene: TRBD2
v_gene: TRBV24-1
abundance: NA
j_gene: TRBJ2-2
CDR3aa: CATGDGLAGPANTGELFF
CDR3nt: TGTGCCACCGGCGACGGACTAGCGGGGCCCGCGAACACCGGGGAGCTGTTTTTT

d_gene: NA
v_gene: TRBV19
abundance: NA
j_gene: TRBJ1-2
CDR3aa: CASSSRGDGPNYGYTF
CDR3nt: TGTGCCAGTAGTAGCCGGGGGGACGGCCCTAACTATGGCTACACCTTC

d_gene: TRBD2
v_gene: TRBV6-2/TRBV6-3
abundance: NA
j_gene: TRBJ2-1
CDR3aa: CASSPRTSGVNEQFF
CDR3nt: TGTGCCAGCAGCCCCAGGACTAGCGGGGTAAATGAGCAGTTCTTC

d_gene: TRBD2
v_gene: TRBV19
abundance: NA
j_gene: TRBJ2-5
CDR3aa: CASSRASGGASQETQYF
CDR3nt: TGTGCCAGTAGTAGGGCTAGCGGGGGGGCCTCCCAAGAGACCCAGTACTTC

d_gene: TRBD1
v_gene: TRBV28
abundance: NA
j_gene: TRBJ1-5
CDR3aa: CASSPWGSQGAQHF
CDR3nt: TGTGCCAGCAGCCCTTGGGGATCTCAGGGGGCCCAGCATTTT

d_gene: NA
v_gene: TRBV5-1
abundance: NA
j_gene: TRBJ2-5
CDR3aa: CASSPGTIQETQYF
CDR3nt: TGCGCCAGCAGCCCCGGGACAATCCAAGAGACCCAGTACTTC

d_gene: TRBD2
v_gene: TRBV7-9
abundance: NA
j_gene: TRBJ2-7
CDR3aa: CASSLSSGITLYEQYF
CDR3nt: TGTGCCAGCAGCTTATCTAGCGGAATTACTCTTTACGAGCAGTACTTC

d_gene: NA
v_gene: TRBV19
abundance: NA
j_gene: TRBJ1-5
CDR3aa: CASSIGAANQPQHF
CDR3nt: TGTGCCAGTAGTATAGGGGCAGCTAATCAGCCCCAGCATTTT

d_gene: TRBD1
v_gene: TRBV20-1
abundance: NA
j_gene: TRBJ1-1
CDR3aa: CSASRGSVQGRNTEAFF
CDR3nt: TGCAGTGCTAGTAGGGGGTCAGTACAGGGGCGGAACACTGAAGCTTTCTTT

d_gene: NA
v_gene: TRBV6-6
abundance: once
j_gene: TRBJ2-5
CDR3aa: CASSPKETQYF
CDR3nt: TGTGCCAGCAGCCCAAAAGAGACCCAGTACTTC

d_gene: NA
v_gene: TRBV2
abundance: NA
j_gene: TRBJ2-7
CDR3aa: CASKALPSYEQYF
CDR3nt: TGTGCCAGCAAGGCCTTACCTAGCTACGAGCAGTACTTC

d_gene: TRBD1
v_gene: TRBV6-5
abundance: NA
j_gene: TRBJ1-2
CDR3aa: CASSSGQGGLGSYTF
CDR3nt: TGTGCCAGCAGTTCGGGACAGGGAGGGCTAGGGAGCTACACCTTC

d_gene: NA
v_gene: TRBV7-6
abundance: NA
j_gene: TRBJ2-3
CDR3aa: CASSRGLGFDTQYF
CDR3nt: TGTGCCAGCAGCCGGGGGTTAGGTTTTGATACGCAGTATTTT

d_gene: TRBD1
v_gene: TRBV4-1
abundance: NA
j_gene: TRBJ1-5
CDR3aa: CASSQGVTGGGRQPQHF
CDR3nt: TGCGCCAGCAGCCAAGGGGTGACAGGGGGCGGTCGTCAGCCCCAGCATTTT

d_gene: TRBD1
v_gene: TRBV11-3
abundance: NA
j_gene: TRBJ1-6
CDR3aa: CASSLVGTGNSPLHF
CDR3nt: TGTGCCAGCAGCTTGGTAGGGACAGGGAATTCACCCCTCCACTTT

d_gene: NA
v_gene: TRBV9
abundance: NA
j_gene: TRBJ1-5
CDR3aa: CASSVEPEAQPQHF
CDR3nt: TGTGCCAGCAGCGTAGAGCCCGAGGCCCAGCCCCAGCATTTT

d_gene: NA
v_gene: TRBV11-2
abundance: NA
j_gene: TRBJ2-1
CDR3aa: CASSRGSLGYNYNEQFF
CDR3nt: TGTGCCAGCAGCCGAGGGTCCTTAGGATACAACTACAATGAGCAGTTCTTC

d_gene: NA
v_gene: TRBV7-2
abundance: NA
j_gene: TRBJ1-5
CDR3aa: CASSQTRGNQPQHF
CDR3nt: TGTGCCAGCAGCCAGACAAGGGGGAATCAGCCCCAGCATTTT

d_gene: TRBD2
v_gene: TRBV6-5
abundance: few
j_gene: TRBJ2-7
CDR3aa: CASSPAGEYEQYF
CDR3nt: TGTGCCAGCAGTCCAGCGGGGGAATACGAGCAGTACTTC

d_gene: NA
v_gene: TRBV7-9
abundance: once
j_gene: TRBJ1-1
CDR3aa: CASSLLTGNTEAFF
CDR3nt: TGTGCCAGCAGCCTCCTGACAGGCAACACTGAAGCTTTCTTT

d_gene: NA
v_gene: TRBV5-1
abundance: NA
j_gene: TRBJ2-3
CDR3aa: CASSLAPGQSTDTQYF
CDR3nt: TGCGCCAGCAGCTTGGCCCCCGGACAGAGCACAGATACGCAGTATTTT

d_gene: NA
v_gene: TRBV4-3
abundance: few
j_gene: TRBJ1-5
CDR3aa: CASSRAYSNQPQHF
CDR3nt: TGCGCCAGCAGCCGCGCGTATAGCAATCAGCCCCAGCATTTT

d_gene: NA
v_gene: TRBV5-1
abundance: NA
j_gene: TRBJ2-7
CDR3aa: CASSLSPTYEQYF
CDR3nt: TGCGCCAGCAGCTTGTCACCTACCTACGAGCAGTACTTC

d_gene: TRBD1
v_gene: TRBV10-1
abundance: once
j_gene: TRBJ2-2
CDR3aa: CASTPRQGASGGELFF
CDR3nt: TGCGCCAGCACCCCTCGACAGGGGGCTTCGGGCGGGGAGCTGTTTTTT